The next 2 T cell receptor beta chains were all read from a single sample in a study of T cells after yellow fever vaccination. TCRdb ran MiXCR on the 5' RACE reads and lists one entry per CDR3 protein. This table has 30,000 to 35,000 distinct CDR3 sequences, about 6.6% appearing once. The sample was PBMCs, either bulk or a sorted T-cell subset (CD4+, CD8+, memory, or dextramer-sorted; not recorded which), taken on the day of the first yellow fever vaccination. The source of these receptors is a man between 18 and 29 years old who received the YFV17D yellow fever vaccine.

This clonotype was seen many times. The chain carries TRBV5-1 and TRBJ1-3; possibly TRBD1 for D (6 bases). The CDR3 contains 18 residues. Germline CDR1 is SGHRS and CDR2 is YFSETQ. V shed 0 bases and J shed 0 bases, with 16 bases lying between them. This CDR3 reads CASSLGGQRLSSGNTIYF. The CDR3 coding sequence is TGCGCCAGCAGCTTGGGCGGACAGAGGTTAAGCTCTGGAAACACCATATATTTT.

This clonotype appeared many times. The chain uses TRBV28 and TRBJ2-7; 10 nucleotides line up with TRBD1. This CDR3 is 12 amino acids long. Trimming at V came to 6 bases and at J to 7 bases, leaving 3 bases not matched to a gene. Germline V gives CDR1 MDHEN, CDR2 SYDVKM. The CDR3 loop reads CASRGQGNEQYV. CDR3 nucleotide sequence: TGTGCCAGCAGGGGACAGGGGAATGAGCAGTACGTC.